A single sample gave rise to the 2 T cell receptor beta chains below, sequenced in a study of T cell clonality in common variable immunodeficiency (dated by TCRdb to between 2014 and 2017). The study at large found these results: CVID TCRbeta sequences reportedly showed fewer deletions and N-nucleotide insertions and lacked highly modified clones with 13 or more V deletions.

No antigen has been assigned to these receptors. Library preparation was by the immunoSEQ multiplex PCR assay. The table comes from immuneACCESS by way of TCRdb, which keeps in-frame sequences with V and J called. Part of the clones is missing from these tables; in studies checked, under half for an unresolved V gene and the rest for unknown reasons. The sample records about 35,000 clones, none occurring a single time. The biggest ten clones account for about 26% of the sample. What was sequenced was peripheral blood mononuclear cells. The receptor set was obtained from a human donor with common variable immunodeficiency.

This clone appeared many times. Read data end 3 residues before the CDR3 end; the end is taken from the germline J gene. This chain connects TRBV20-1 to TRBJ2-7; 13 bases match TRBD2. The CDR3 covers 15 residues. Germline V gene data show CDR1 as DFQATT and CDR2 as SNEGSKA (reference sequence). V was pared by 3 bases and J by 5 bases, with 7 bases of the junction left unmatched. CDR3 DNA (partial): TGCAGTGCTAGGGCTGGGACTAGCGGGGCCCACGAG. Its translation: CSARAGTSGAHE. The full CDR3 reads CSARAGTSGAHEQYF.

A word on this clone: The read halts 3 residues ahead of the CDR3 end, with the missing end drawn from the germline J gene. V is TRBV7-8 and J is TRBJ1-2; 7 nucleotides line up with TRBD1. This CDR3 has 15 residues. Germline V gene data show CDR1 as SGHVS and CDR2 as FQNEAQ. Losses at the gene ends were 4 bases for V and 0 bases for J; bases not matched to a gene: 5. CDR3 bases read: TGTGCCAGCAGCTCGAGAACAGGGGCTAACTATGGC. Translated, it gives CASSSRTGANYG. The CDR3 as a whole reads CASSSRTGANYGYTF.